A single T cell receptor beta chain is shown here with its context. Authors' methods: Estimates of nucleated cell counts were drawn from the amplification of reference gene primers. Clones were read by immunoSEQ multiplex PCR, and TCRdb kept only the in-frame ones, dropping some. The DNA was the basis for D and trimming; V, J and clone size are from that table. The repertoire has under 100,000 clones, over 85% of them found once; the top ten carry approximately 4.2%. Germline-derived CDR1 and CDR2 are KGHDR and SFDVKD. Trimming cost V 3 bases and J 7 bases, with 15 bases left between them. The CDR3 totals 15 residues. The sample originates from a study of blood T cell repertoires in COVID-19. About the research overall: Collection of acute and convalescent COVID-19 samples took place in the United States, Italy and Spain. T cells, B-cell-depleted T cells, or PBMCs supplied cDNA or gDNA.

V is TRBV24-1 and J is TRBJ2-1, with D tentatively TRBD2 (6 bases). This clonotype was sampled from a middle-aged man with active COVID-19. Sequencing was done on a sample of peripheral blood. CDR3 sequence: CATSDPGTPRNEQFF. The CDR3 bases are TGTGCCACCAGTGATCCCGGGACTCCCCGGAATGAGCAGTTCTTC.